One sample yielded the 24 T cell receptor beta chains listed below, sequenced in a study of T cell repertoires in cytomegalovirus infection. MiXCR, run by TCRdb on the reads, gives a single entry per CDR3 protein. Counted here are 110,000 to 150,000 distinct CDR3 sequences, 32% occurring once; the ten biggest clones make up roughly 50%. Their cognate antigens are unknown. The sample was CD8+ T cells from cultured PBMCs, taken from culture after CMV antigen stimulation. These receptor sequences come from a human donor in good health (CMV status not recorded). Some clones in this sample may be carry-over from other donors' samples.

The chain couples TRBV9 to TRBJ1-6, with D possibly matching TRBD1 (5 bases). The germline CDR1 and CDR2 sequences are SGDLS and YYNGEE. This CDR3 contains 14 residues. V was trimmed by 4 bases and J by 9 bases, leaving 14 bases between them. The CDR3 nucleotides are TGTGCCAGCAGCCCCCCGGGGGTGATTTCACCCCTCCACTTT. Translating it yields CASSPPGVISPLHF.

The rearrangement joins TRBV19 to TRBJ1-2, with 9 nucleotides matching TRBD1. Trimming removed 5 bases from V and 6 bases from J; junction bases left unmatched: 4. The germline CDR1 and CDR2 sequences are LNHDA and SQIVND (reference sequence). The CDR3 spans 13 residues. The CDR3 nucleotides are TGTGCCAGTAGTTGGACAGGGGCGAATGGCTACACCTTC. As protein: CASSWTGANGYTF.

At least ten counts were recorded for this clonotype. The chain recombines TRBV5-6 with TRBJ1-1, with D possibly TRBD1 on 5 matching bases. The CDR3 is 16 amino acids. V was trimmed by 5 bases and J by 0 bases, leaving 17 bases between them. CDR1 and CDR2 from the germline V gene are SGHDT and YYEEEE. CDR3 sequence: CASSSGFGIMNTEAFF. The CDR3 DNA follows: TGTGCCAGCAGTTCAGGGTTTGGGATTATGAACACTGAAGCTTTCTTT. The full variable domain, completed using reference TRBV5-6 and TRBJ1-1, is DAGVTQSPTHLIKTRGQQVTLRCSPKSGHDTVSWYQQALGQGPQFIFQYYEEEERQRGNFPDRFSGHQFPNYSSELNVNALLLGDSALYLCASSSGFGIMNTEAFFGQGTRLTVV.

This clonotype appeared once. The V and J genes are TRBV7-4 and TRBJ2-7, with TRBD1 as a possible D gene (6 bases). V was pared by 1 base and J by 0 bases, with 13 bases between. This CDR3 is 16 amino acids long. CDR1 SGHVT and CDR2 SQSDAQ come from the germline V gene. CDR3 nucleotide sequence: TGTGCCAGCAGCTTAGTTTCAGGGGCAAACTCCTACGAGCAGTACTTC. This translates into CASSLVSGANSYEQYF.

This rearrangement joins TRBV7-8 to TRBJ2-7; D gene ambiguous. The CDR3 contains 12 residues. The V gene's germline CDR1 is SGHVS and CDR2 FQNEAQ. Trimming removed 4 bases from V and 3 bases from J, with 7 bases in between. CDR3 loop: CASSSDGYEQYF. CDR3 bases: TGTGCCAGCAGCTCGGACGGCTACGAGCAGTACTTC.

The J gene is TRBJ1-1, the V gene TRBV7-6; maybe TRBD1 (6 bases). Germline loops: CDR1 SGHVS, CDR2 FNYEAQ. V was clipped by 5 bases and J by 5 bases, with 9 bases between them. The CDR3 consists of 12 residues. The CDR3 reads CASSAQGTEAFF. The CDR3 DNA sequence: TGTGCCAGCAGCGCTCAGGGGACTGAAGCTTTCTTT.

This clonotype is a singleton in its sample. The chain is built from TRBV11-2 and TRBJ2-3, with 7 nucleotides matching TRBD2. CDR1 is SGHAT, CDR2 FQNNGV, per germline. J gave up 2 bases and V 2 bases, and 10 bases lay outside the gene matches. This CDR3 has 17 residues. The CDR3 coding sequence is TGTGCCAGCAGCTTAAGTGATAGCGGGCGATACACAGATACGCAGTATTTT. Residues: CASSLSDSGRYTDTQYF. Together with reference TRBV11-2 and TRBJ2-3, the CDR3 gives the full variable domain: EAGVAQSPRYKIIEKRQSVAFWCNPISGHATLYWYQQILGQGPKLLIQFQNNGVVDDSQLPKDRFSAERLKGVDSTLKIQPAKLEDSAVYLCASSLSDSGRYTDTQYFGPGTRLTVL.

There are a few counts of this clonotype. The rearrangement links TRBV5-4 to TRBJ2-6; possible D gene TRBD2, 6 bases. With 0 bases removed from V and 4 bases from J, the gap between germline ends came to 14 bases. Germline V gene data show CDR1 as SGHNT and CDR2 as YYREEE (reference sequence). This CDR3 is built from 17 residues. The CDR3 bases are TGTGCCAGCAGCTTGGGGTACGGCGGGGCAGGGGCCAACGTCCTGACTTTC. Translated: CASSLGYGGAGANVLTF.

CDR3 coding DNA: TGTGCCATCAGTGAACCTCGGACAGGGCGCGAGCAGTACTTC. Translating gives CAISEPRTGREQYF. J is TRBJ2-7 and V is TRBV10-3; 8 bases align to TRBD1. CDR1 is ENHRY and CDR2 is SYGVKD in the germline V gene. Trimming removed 3 bases from V and 6 bases from J; junction bases left unmatched: 7. This CDR3 has 14 residues.

The V gene is TRBV12-3 or TRBV12-4, the J gene TRBJ2-1; tentative D call: TRBD2 (5 bases). The CDR3 loop spans 12 amino acids. V gave up 4 bases and J gave up 7 bases, with 8 bases separating them. The CDR3 reads CASSWGVNEQFF. The CDR3 DNA sequence: TGTGCCAGCAGTTGGGGAGTGAATGAGCAGTTCTTC.

This clonotype was detected once. This chain connects TRBV20-1 to TRBJ1-5; TRBD1 agrees at 9 bases. The CDR3 is 18 residues long. The trim removed 0 bases at V and 7 bases at J, leaving 16 bases unmatched. Germline values: CDR1 DFQATT, CDR2 SNEGSKA (reference sequence). The DNA of the CDR3 is TGCAGTGCTAGAGATACCACCGGGACAGGGTTCGAGAGCCAGCCCCAGCATTTT. Protein product: CSARDTTGTGFESQPQHF.

The V gene is TRBV2, the J gene TRBJ2-3; 12 bases fit TRBD2. V shed 4 bases and J 0 bases; nucleotides not matched to a gene: 8. In germline, CDR1 is SNHLY, CDR2 FYNNEI. The CDR3 runs 18 residues. The CDR3 nucleotides read TGTGCCAGCAGTGGAGAGACTAGCGGGGGAATTAGCACAGATACGCAGTATTTT. Protein sequence: CASSGETSGGISTDTQYF. The whole variable domain, filled in from reference TRBV2 and TRBJ2-3, reads EPEVTQTPSHQVTQMGQEVILRCVPISNHLYFYWYRQILGQKVEFLVSFYNNEISEKSEIFDDQFSVERPDGSNFTLKIRSTKLEDSAMYFCASSGETSGGISTDTQYFGPGTRLTVL.

This CDR3 is CASSLLAGGAGELFF. For the CDR3, the DNA is TGTGCCAGCAGCCTCTTAGCGGGGGGGGCCGGGGAGCTGTTTTTT. This rearrangement joins TRBV5-4 to TRBJ2-2; 11 bases are shared with TRBD2. This CDR3 has 15 amino acids. Germline CDR1 reads SGHNT; CDR2 reads YYREEE (reference sequence). Germline trimming cut 4 bases from V and 6 bases from J; bases unmatched to any gene: 5.

This clonotype has more than one count but fewer than ten. The CDR3 bases are TGTGCCAGTAGTATAGTTGATAGCGGGGGCCAGGATACGCAGTATTTT. Residues: CASSIVDSGGQDTQYF. V and J are TRBV19 and TRBJ2-3, with 9 bases matching TRBD2. V lost 1 base, J lost 6 bases, and 8 bases stayed unmatched. The CDR3 contains 16 residues. Germline V gene data show CDR1 as LNHDA and CDR2 as SQIVND (reference sequence).

Turning to this clonotype: At one of its ends the junction is not consistent with the germline gene, which may arise from a read error. The chain has TRBV7-3 and TRBJ2-7; TRBD2 might be the D (5 bases). The germline V gene has CDR1 SGHTA and CDR2 FQGTGA. The CDR3 length is 15 residues. The CDR3 loop reads CANSPLFGERNEQYF. The CDR3 coding sequence is TGTGCCAACAGCCCTCTCTTCGGGGAACGTAACGAGCAGTACTTC. Supplemented by reference TRBV7-3 and TRBJ2-7, the full variable domain reads GAGVSQTPSNKVTEKGKYVELRCDPISGHTALYWYRQSLGQGPEFLIYFQGTGAADDSGLPNDRFFAVRPEGSVSTLKIQRTERGDSAVYLCANSPLFGERNEQYFGPGTRLTVT.

This sequence joins TRBV11-3 and TRBJ1-4, with D maybe TRBD1 (5 bases). CDR3 length equals 16 residues. V dropped 0 bases and J dropped 8 bases, with 16 bases sitting between them. Germline V CDR1 and CDR2: SGHNT, YENEEA. The chain's CDR3 is CASSLDRGEGGEKLFF. CDR3 nucleotide sequence: TGTGCCAGCAGCTTAGATCGGGGCGAAGGTGGAGAAAAACTGTTTTTT. The whole variable domain, filled in from reference TRBV11-3 and TRBJ1-4, reads EAGVVQSPRYKIIEKKQPVAFWCNPISGHNTLYWYLQNLGQGPELLIRYENEEAVDDSQLPKDRFSAERLKGVDSTLKIQPAELGDSAVYLCASSLDRGEGGEKLFFGSGTQLSVL.

The J gene is TRBJ1-1, the V gene TRBV14, with no clear D. V lost 5 bases and J lost 0, with 7 bases in between. The CDR3 spans 13 residues. CDR1 and CDR2 (germline): SGHDN, FVKESK. In nucleotides, the CDR3 is TGTGCCAGCAGCAGTTTAATGAACACTGAAGCTTTCTTT. Its protein product is CASSSLMNTEAFF.

The chain couples TRBV19 to TRBJ1-1; 9 bases fit TRBD1. V lost 5 bases, J lost 4 bases, and 5 bases stayed unmatched. Germline CDR1 reads LNHDA; CDR2 reads SQIVND (reference sequence). The CDR3 contains 14 residues. The DNA of the CDR3 is TGTGCCAGTAGTGTGGACAGGGGTCTCACTGAAGCTTTCTTT. Translated, it gives CASSVDRGLTEAFF. Filled out from reference TRBV19 and TRBJ1-1, the complete variable domain reads DGGITQSPKYLFRKEGQNVTLSCEQNLNHDAMYWYRQDPGQGLRLIYYSQIVNDFQKGDIAEGYSVSREKKESFPLTVTSAQKNPTAFYLCASSVDRGLTEAFFGQGTRLTVV.

This clonotype was recorded a few times. The chain uses TRBV5-4 and TRBJ1-2; perhaps TRBD1 as D (5 bases). The germline CDR1 and CDR2 sequences are SGHNT and YYREEE (reference sequence). CDR3 length equals 14 residues. V dropped 0 bases and J dropped 7 bases, with 13 bases sitting between them. The CDR3 spells CASSLGQGGSGYTF. Here the CDR3 DNA reads TGTGCCAGCAGCTTGGGGCAGGGTGGTTCTGGCTACACCTTC.

CDR3 region: CSAEEGVATEAFF. The CDR3 region has the DNA TGCAGTGCCGAAGAAGGGGTTGCCACTGAAGCTTTCTTT. This chain joins TRBV20-1 and TRBJ1-1, with TRBD1 as a possible D gene (5 bases). This CDR3 has 13 residues. Trimming left V 6 bases short and J 4 bases short, with 15 bases between. Germline V gene data show CDR1 as DFQATT and CDR2 as SNEGSKA (reference sequence).

V gene TRBV6-5 combines with J gene TRBJ1-1; D remains unclear. This CDR3 contains 14 residues. Germline CDR1 reads MNHEY; CDR2 reads SVGAGI. The ends were cut back, 5 bases at V and 0 bases at J, with 10 bases in the middle. The CDR3 DNA reads as TGTGCCAGCAGTGAGGAGATCATGAACACTGAAGCTTTCTTT. Amino acid sequence: CASSEEIMNTEAFF.

V is TRBV28 and J is TRBJ2-7, with 9 bases identical to TRBD1. Germline lookup yields CDR1 MDHEN and CDR2 SYDVKM. The CDR3 consists of 17 residues. Germline trimming cut 2 bases from V and 5 bases from J; bases unmatched to any gene: 13. The CDR3 coding sequence is TGTGCCAGCAGTTTAGGGGTTGAAACAGGGGGCTTAGACGAGCAGTACTTC. Its protein product is CASSLGVETGGLDEQYF.

In this sample, this clonotype turned up many times. V usage is TRBV4-1 and J usage is TRBJ2-7; D is perhaps TRBD2 (6 bases). The CDR3 length is 13 residues. V shed 1 base and J shed 4 bases, with 8 bases lying between them. From germline, CDR1 is MGHRA and CDR2 YSYEKL. The CDR3 DNA follows: TGCGCCAGCAGCCAAGGGGACTTATACGAGCAGTACTTC. As protein: CASSQGDLYEQYF.

This clonotype was seen repeatedly, ten times or more. The chain uses TRBV5-8 and TRBJ1-1; perhaps TRBD1 as D (6 bases). V shed 0 bases and J shed 6 bases, with 12 bases lying between them. This CDR3 is built from 14 residues. From germline, CDR1 is SGHTS and CDR2 YDEGEE. Written as DNA, the CDR3 is TGTGCCAGCAGCTTGGTCCAGGGGCAGGCTGAAGCTTTCTTT. It encodes CASSLVQGQAEAFF.